This T cell receptor (beta chain) came from a study of vaccination and CD4 T cells after COVID-19. Study at large: Each control culture was treated with a CEFX pool, an HIV-1 Nef pool, or no peptide. Regarding the study as a whole: Counts of SARS-CoV-2-reactive clonotypes had a median that went from roughly 21 to 40, a nonsignificant change.

Trimming shortened V by 0 bases and J by 2 bases, and 3 bases separated the two germline ends. The CDR3 covers 13 residues. From germline, CDR1 is KGHSH and CDR2 LQKENI. Remarks on this clonotype: What it recognizes is unknown.

With the Oncomine TCR Beta short-read assay, DNA from cultured CD4+ T cells was sequenced. TCRdb re-analysed the PCR reads in MiXCR, keeping a single row per CDR3 protein. In the table there are more than 9,500 distinct CDR3 sequences, around 75% of which are singletons. Indicated treatment: 10-day PBMC culture with coronavirus spike peptide pools or control peptides (ViraFEST assay). Half the medium was replaced with fresh IL-2 medium on days 3 and 7. Sequenced material: CD4+ T cells from blood, cultured in vitro. The receptor was derived from a human donor who had recovered from COVID-19. This chain joins TRBV18 and TRBJ2-3; D not resolved. The CDR3 bases are TGTGCCAGCTCACCACCGTTCACAGATACGCAGTATTTT. It specifies CASSPPFTDTQYF.